The entry that follows covers one T cell receptor (beta chain) sequence. The target antigen is unknown. The data were taken from a study of shared clonotypes between healthy human individuals. Study results and limitations: Non-shared clonotypes had lower generation probabilities than those shared by all four donors.

Sequencing used immunoSEQ multiplex PCR; TCRdb keeps in-frame clones, though not all of them. The sample has about a million clones; roughly 80% are singletons. Looked up from germline, CDR1 is SGHAT and CDR2 is FQDESV (reference sequence). Trimming shortened V by 2 bases and J by 8 bases, and 15 bases separated the two germline ends. CDR3 length equals 14 residues. What was sequenced was memory CD4+ T cells from PBMCs. Subset of the sample: CD45RA-negative fraction. The chain couples TRBV11-1 to TRBJ1-2, with D possibly TRBD1 on 5 matching bases. This receptor was taken from a man younger than 30 in good health. Some clones in this sample may be carry-over from other donors' samples. The CDR3 loop is CASSLPGRRTGYTF. The CDR3 coding sequence is TGTGCCAGCAGCTTACCGGGGCGAAGGACCGGCTACACCTTC.